This entry lists 21 T cell receptor beta chains sequenced from one sample in a study of T cells in Graves' hyperthyroidism and ophthalmopathy. RNA transcripts yielded amplified TCR beta CDR3 regions. Using the HTBI primer set, a first-round RT-PCR was run on the TCR CDR3. From the multiplex PCR reads, TCRdb called clonotypes with MiXCR, one entry per CDR3 protein. Of over 150,000 distinct CDR3 sequences listed, about a sixth are singletons. The sample comprised blood. These receptors came from a woman aged 50 to 65 with Graves' hyperthyroidism.

As to this clonotype: It may be a read error: a sequence one base away is much more abundant. The V gene is TRBV5-1, the J gene TRBJ2-7; D is unclear. The DNA end is a closer match to TRBJ2-1, so the J assignment may be wrong. The CDR3 runs 11 residues. CDR1 SGHRS and CDR2 YFSETQ come from the germline V gene. CDR3 sequence: CASTDHYEQFF. CDR3 DNA sequence: TGCGCCAGCACCGATCACTACGAGCAGTTCTTC.

The sample holds many counts of this clonotype. This sequence joins TRBV11-2 and TRBJ1-2; the D is unclear. Germline lookup yields CDR1 SGHAT and CDR2 FQNNGV. Trimming removed 1 base at V and 4 bases at J, with 4 bases between. This CDR3 comprises 12 residues. The CDR3 region is CASSLGIYGYTF. CDR3 in DNA: TGTGCCAGCAGCTTAGGCATCTATGGCTACACCTTC.

This clonotype was observed a handful of times. This chain joins TRBV20-1 and TRBJ2-3; TRBD1 aligns across 8 bases. V shed 5 bases, J shed 2 bases, and the junction held 6 bases outside the gene matches. CDR3 length equals 14 residues. In germline, CDR1 is DFQATT, CDR2 SNEGSKA (reference sequence). CDR3 sequence (DNA): TGCAGTGCTCGGGACAGGAGGCTCACAGATACGCAGTATTTT. It codes for CSARDRRLTDTQYF.

The V call is TRBV3-1, the J call TRBJ1-1, with D unclear. Germline loops: CDR1 LGHDT, CDR2 YNNKEL (reference sequence). CDR3 length: 14 amino acids. The CDR3 region is CISSPRGRDTEAFF. CDR3 DNA sequence: TGTATCAGCAGCCCCCGAGGAAGGGACACTGAAGCTTTCTTT. Full variable domain (rest looked up from reference TRBV3-1 and TRBJ1-1): DTAVSQTPKYLVTQMGNDKSIKCEQNLGHDTMYWYKQDSKKFLKIMFSYNNKELIINETVPNRFSPKSPDKAHLNLHINSLELGDSAVYFCISSPRGRDTEAFFGQGTRLTVV.

This clonotype was detected many times. The chain recombines TRBV27 with TRBJ2-1, with 9 positions matching TRBD1. Per germline, CDR1 MNHEY and CDR2 SMNVEV (reference sequence). J gave up 5 bases and V 7 bases, and 15 bases lay outside the gene matches. The CDR3 covers 17 residues. The CDR3 region has the DNA TGTGCCAGCACCGGGACAGGGCTATCTGCTAGGAACAATGAGCAGTTCTTC. Translation gives CASTGTGLSARNNEQFF.

This clonotype was seen at least ten times. V gene TRBV12-3 or TRBV12-4 combines with J gene TRBJ1-1, with 11 positions matching TRBD1. J gave up 0 bases and V 5 bases, and 8 bases lay outside the gene matches. This CDR3 has 17 amino acids. In DNA, the CDR3 is TGTGCCAGCAGTAAAGCCGGGACAGGGGGTATGAACACTGAAGCTTTCTTT. Translated, it gives CASSKAGTGGMNTEAFF.

The sample holds many counts of this clonotype. The chain combines TRBV27 with TRBJ2-2, with 11 bases matching TRBD2. CDR1 is MNHEY, CDR2 SMNVEV, per germline (reference sequence). The CDR3 is made up of 15 amino acids. The V and J ends lost 7 bases and 7 bases, in that order; junction bases with no gene match: 8. The CDR3 here is CASTVTSGTGGELFF. The CDR3 DNA sequence: TGTGCCAGCACGGTGACTAGCGGGACTGGCGGGGAGCTGTTTTTT.

This clonotype has ten or more counts. This sequence joins TRBV20-1 and TRBJ2-2; D is unclear. Trimming removed 5 bases at V and 0 bases at J, with 13 bases between. CDR3 length: 15 residues. CDR1 is DFQATT, CDR2 SNEGSKA, per germline (reference sequence). The CDR3 coding sequence is TGCAGTGCTCCTAGGAGCTCCGCGAACACCGGGGAGCTGTTTTTT. Protein product: CSAPRSSANTGELFF.

This clonotype was recorded many times. The chain links TRBV20-1 to TRBJ1-6, with 10 bases that match TRBD1. CDR1 and CDR2 from the germline V gene are DFQATT and SNEGSKA (reference sequence). The CDR3 runs to 13 residues. After removal of 6 bases from V and 5 bases from J, the junction contained 1 base not matched to a gene. CDR3: CSAGTGDNSPLHF. The CDR3 DNA follows: TGCAGTGCCGGGACAGGGGATAATTCACCCCTCCACTTT.

Only a few counts were recorded for this clonotype. The junction and the germline gene differ at one end; a read error may be behind it. The chain uses TRBV20-1 and TRBJ2-7; 12 bases line up with TRBD2. CDR3 length: 15 residues. The germline CDR1 and CDR2 sequences are DFQATT and SNEGSKA (reference sequence). CDR3 residues: CGASGLAGSSYEQYF. The CDR3 DNA reads as TGCGGTGCTAGTGGACTAGCGGGGAGCTCCTACGAGCAGTACTTC.

This sequence joins TRBV2 and TRBJ2-1, with D uncertain. The germline CDR1 and CDR2 sequences are SNHLY and FYNNEI. V lost 4 bases and J 10 bases, leaving 14 bases between the germline ends. CDR3 length: 13 residues. CDR3 sequence reads: CASSGESWEEQFF. DNA for the CDR3: TGTGCCAGCAGTGGCGAGAGCTGGGAAGAGCAGTTCTTC.

This chain uses TRBV2 with TRBJ2-1; 15 nucleotides line up with TRBD2. Trimming at V came to 6 bases and at J to 10 bases, leaving 4 bases not matched to a gene. The CDR3 sequence is 14 residues long. Germline V gene data show CDR1 as SNHLY and CDR2 as FYNNEI. CDR3 sequence reads: CASSPGTSGREQFF. The CDR3 nucleotides are TGTGCCAGCAGCCCCGGGACTAGCGGGAGGGAGCAGTTCTTC.

This clonotype showed up many times. The genes are TRBV28 and TRBJ2-7, with TRBD2 matching over 7 bases. The CDR3 has 14 amino acids. After removal of 3 bases from V and 4 bases from J, the junction contained 6 bases not matched to a gene. Germline loops: CDR1 MDHEN, CDR2 SYDVKM. CDR3 nucleotides: TGTGCCAGCAGTTTTTTCGGCGGGAGTTACGAGCAGTACTTC. Translated, it gives CASSFFGGSYEQYF.

This clonotype was found many times. The chain uses TRBV14 and TRBJ2-5, with TRBD1 matching over 8 bases. The trim removed 2 bases at V and 4 bases at J, leaving 6 bases unmatched. Germline loops: CDR1 SGHDN, CDR2 FVKESK. The CDR3 covers 15 residues. This CDR3 is CASSQQTGAGETQYF. CDR3 bases: TGTGCCAGCAGCCAACAGACAGGGGCTGGAGAGACCCAGTACTTC.

This clonotype was counted only a few times. The J gene is TRBJ2-5, the V gene TRBV7-2; D may be TRBD1 (6 bases). V lost 4 bases and J 4 bases, leaving 13 bases between the germline ends. This CDR3 is 14 amino acids long. The V gene's germline CDR1 is SGHTA and CDR2 FQGNSA. The CDR3 coding sequence is TGTGCCAGCAGCTCACAGGGTCCCCCAGAGACCCAGTACTTC. Residues: CASSSQGPPETQYF.

This clonotype was found many times. The chain carries TRBV12-3 or TRBV12-4 and TRBJ2-1; tentatively, D is TRBD1 (6 bases). This CDR3 is built from 11 residues. Trimming pared 6 bases from V and 11 bases from J, leaving 11 bases between. CDR3 coding DNA: TGTGCCAGCAGCTCCGGGACAAAGCAGTTCTTC. This translates into CASSSGTKQFF.

V gene TRBV30 combines with J gene TRBJ1-3; 7 bases match TRBD1. Germline V gene data show CDR1 as GTSNPN and CDR2 as SVGIG (reference sequence). The CDR3 is 15 residues long. Unmatched junction bases numbered 6, after V lost 3 bases and J lost 1 base. CDR3 DNA sequence: TGTGCCTGGAGGAACAGGGGAATATCTGGAAACACCATATATTTT. This translates into CAWRNRGISGNTIYF.

This chain connects TRBV20-1 to TRBJ1-2; D is ambiguous. The CDR3 has 12 residues. Germline CDR1 and CDR2: DFQATT and SNEGSKA (reference sequence). Trimming removed 4 bases from V and 4 bases from J, with 10 bases in between. The CDR3 bases are TGCAGTGCTACCGGGATCACCTATGGCTACACCTTC. It yields the protein CSATGITYGYTF.

This clonotype showed up many times. The rearrangement links TRBV7-2 to TRBJ2-7; D might be TRBD1 or TRBD2, each matching 5 bases. V lost 3 bases, J lost 2 bases, and 8 bases lay in between. There are 13 residues in the CDR3. The germline gives CDR1 SGHTA, CDR2 FQGNSA. The DNA of the CDR3 is TGTGCCAGCAGCTTTAGGGGAGCCTACGAGCAGTACTTC. This sequence encodes CASSFRGAYEQYF.

This clonotype was seen just once. Since a much larger clone is just one base distant, this may be a read error. J is TRBJ2-1 and V is TRBV28; D gene unclear. TRBJ2-7 explains the end of the DNA better; the J call may be wrong. The CDR3 runs 14 residues. In germline, CDR1 is MDHEN, CDR2 SYDVKM. The CDR3 DNA is TGTGCCAGCTTCAGTCTGGGAAGCTACAATGAGCAGTACTTC. Protein: CASFSLGSYNEQYF.

The rearrangement joins TRBV11-2 to TRBJ1-4, with unresolved D. Germline loops: CDR1 SGHAT, CDR2 FQNNGV. The V and J ends lost 8 bases and 10 bases respectively, with 14 bases between them. CDR3 length: 12 amino acids. In DNA form, the CDR3 reads TGTGCCAGCTCCGTGGGGAGCGGAAAACTGTTTTTT. Translation gives CASSVGSGKLFF.